These 5 T cell receptor beta chains originate from one sample sequenced in a study of blood T cell repertoires in COVID-19. Clones were sequenced by immunoSEQ multiplex PCR, and TCRdb holds only the in-frame ones, with some missing. The sample yields approximately 79,000 clones, around 84% seen once. The specimen was peripheral blood. The receptor set was obtained from a woman aged 50 to 60 with acute or convalescent COVID-19.

This sequence joins TRBV10-2 and TRBJ2-7, with 7 nucleotides matching TRBD1. The V gene end was trimmed by 8 bases and the J gene end by 2 bases; junction bases not matched to a gene: 3. The CDR3 contains 12 residues. CDR1 is WSHSY and CDR2 is SAAADI in the germline V gene. CDR3 in DNA: TGCGCCAGCGGGGACAGCCCCTACGAGCAGTACTTC. Its translation: CASGDSPYEQYF.

This sequence joins TRBV19 and TRBJ2-5; 9 bases map to TRBD2. Germline V gives CDR1 LNHDA, CDR2 SQIVND (reference sequence). V dropped 5 bases and J dropped 1; count of bases not matched to a gene: 5. The CDR3 contains 15 residues. The DNA of the CDR3 is TGTGCCAGTAGTCCACCGGGACTAGCCCAAGAGACCCAGTACTTC. Its translation: CASSPPGLAQETQYF.

The chain has TRBV5-1 and TRBJ2-1; D possibly corresponds to TRBD2 (5 bases). Trimming left V 4 bases short and J 3 bases short, with 11 bases between. Germline lookup yields CDR1 SGHRS and CDR2 YFSETQ. The CDR3 contains 14 residues. CDR3 nucleotide sequence: TGCGCCAGCAGCCTGAGCGGAGGCTACAATGAGCAGTTCTTC. Encoded protein: CASSLSGGYNEQFF.

The rearrangement links TRBV11-2 to TRBJ1-3; D is unclear. V lost 0 bases and J 0 bases, leaving 9 bases between the germline ends. Germline V gives CDR1 SGHAT, CDR2 FQNNGV. The CDR3 totals 16 residues. The CDR3 DNA is TGTGCCAGCAGCTTAGATCTAGGCGGCTCTGGAAACACCATATATTTT. It is translated as CASSLDLGGSGNTIYF.

The chain links TRBV7-2 to TRBJ1-6, with D possibly matching TRBD1 (5 bases). This CDR3 has 13 residues. Trimming left V 1 base short and J 12 bases short, with 10 bases between. Germline V gene sequence: CDR1 SGHTA, CDR2 FQGNSA. The DNA for the CDR3 is TGTGCCAGCAGCTTAGAGCGGGGCGAACCCCTCCACTTT. Protein: CASSLERGEPLHF. Together with reference TRBV7-2 and TRBJ1-6, the CDR3 gives the full variable domain: GAGVSQSPSNKVTEKGKDVELRCDPISGHTALYWYRQSLGQGLEFLIYFQGNSAPDKSGLPSDRFSAERTGGSVSTLTIQRTQQEDSAVYLCASSLERGEPLHFGNGTRLTVT.